Below are 19 T cell receptor beta chains sequenced from a single sample in a study of OX40 agonist ivuxolimab in advanced cancers. Here immunoSEQ multiplex PCR was the method, and the copy in TCRdb shows in-frame clones only, minus some. The data contain roughly 6,500 clones, around 79% of them singletons. The sequencing used CD4+ or CD8+ T cells sorted from blood, collected in a trial of the OX40 agonist ivuxolimab. These receptors were obtained from an adult with an advanced solid tumor such as melanoma, head and neck, liver or kidney cancer.

The V call is TRBV7-9, the J call TRBJ2-7; D might be TRBD1 (8 bases). Germline V lookup: CDR1 SEHNR, CDR2 FQNEAQ (reference sequence). The ends were cut back, 4 bases at V and 2 bases at J, with 15 bases in the middle. This CDR3 is 15 amino acids long. Here the CDR3 reads CASSSTQGGPYEQYF. The CDR3 nucleotides read TGTGCCAGCAGCTCAACACAGGGGGGGCCCTACGAGCAGTACTTC.

This clone was observed once. The rearrangement joins TRBV28 to TRBJ2-3; no clear D gene. V lost 2 bases to trimming and J lost 4 bases, with 16 bases between them. CDR3 length equals 16 residues. Germline V CDR1 and CDR2: MDHEN, SYDVKM. CDR3 region: CASSLGVGPLPDTQYF. The CDR3 bases are TGTGCCAGCAGTTTAGGGGTCGGCCCCCTTCCAGATACGCAGTATTTT.

This clone appeared once. This chain joins TRBV6-5 and TRBJ2-1; D possibly corresponds to TRBD2 (6 bases). In germline, CDR1 is MNHEY, CDR2 SVGAGI. Trimming took off 6 bases at V and 2 bases at J, with 14 bases between the two ends. CDR3 length: 15 amino acids. CDR3 region: CASSLTSYPYNEQFF. The CDR3 coding sequence is TGTGCCAGCAGCCTAACTAGCTACCCCTACAATGAGCAGTTCTTC.

The V call is TRBV6-5, the J call TRBJ1-1, with D uncertain. The CDR3 covers 13 residues. V lost 2 bases and J 4 bases, leaving 8 bases between the germline ends. The germline V gene has CDR1 MNHEY and CDR2 SVGAGI. The CDR3 reads CASSYVGSTEAFF. In DNA form, the CDR3 reads TGTGCCAGCAGTTACGTGGGGAGCACTGAAGCTTTCTTT.

J is TRBJ1-5 and V is TRBV6-1, with D possibly TRBD1 on 6 matching bases. Trimming left V 6 bases short and J 1 base short, with 13 bases between. The germline V gene has CDR1 MNHNS and CDR2 SASEGT. This CDR3 is 15 amino acids long. The CDR3 loop reads CASRSLQGSNQPQHF. Here the CDR3 DNA reads TGTGCCAGCAGGTCCCTTCAGGGGAGCAATCAGCCCCAGCATTTT.

V and J are TRBV7-2 and TRBJ2-3, with a tentative D call TRBD2 (5 bases). V dropped 2 bases and J dropped 4 bases, with 10 bases sitting between them. CDR3 length: 14 residues. CDR1 is SGHTA and CDR2 is FQGNSA in the germline V gene. The CDR3 loop reads CASSLYEGSDTQYF. CDR3 sequence (DNA): TGTGCCAGCAGCTTATATGAGGGTTCAGATACGCAGTATTTT.

V gene TRBV28 combines with J gene TRBJ1-5, with 7 bases that match TRBD1. CDR3 length: 15 amino acids. CDR1 and CDR2 (germline): MDHEN, SYDVKM. The V and J ends lost 4 bases and 3 bases, in that order; junction bases with no gene match: 6. The CDR3 reads CASSSLGGVNQPQHF. The DNA for the CDR3 is TGTGCCAGCAGTTCGTTAGGGGGCGTCAATCAGCCCCAGCATTTT.

This chain links TRBV7-3 with TRBJ2-1; D is possibly TRBD2 (6 bases). CDR1 is SGHTA, CDR2 FQGTGA, per germline. The CDR3 runs 15 residues. Trimming took off 4 bases at V and 6 bases at J, with 16 bases between the two ends. The CDR3 DNA reads as TGTGCCAGCAGCTGGACTATAACGGGCCCCAATGAGCAGTTCTTC. Protein: CASSWTITGPNEQFF. The whole variable domain, filled in from reference TRBV7-3 and TRBJ2-1, reads GAGVSQTPSNKVTEKGKYVELRCDPISGHTALYWYRQSLGQGPEFLIYFQGTGAADDSGLPNDRFFAVRPEGSVSTLKIQRTERGDSAVYLCASSWTITGPNEQFFGPGTRLTVL.

The V and J genes are TRBV19 and TRBJ1-5; D remains ambiguous. Trimming cost V 7 bases and J 6 bases, with 16 bases left between them. Per the germline V gene, CDR1 is LNHDA and CDR2 is SQIVND (reference sequence). The CDR3 is 14 residues long. The CDR3 is CASTSGVPGQPQHF. The CDR3 DNA is TGTGCCAGTACGAGCGGGGTACCAGGTCAGCCCCAGCATTTT.

The chain has TRBV27 and TRBJ2-5; perhaps TRBD1 as D (5 bases). The CDR3 has 14 amino acids. With 5 bases removed from V and 5 bases from J, the gap between germline ends came to 15 bases. CDR1 is MNHEY, CDR2 SMNVEV, per germline (reference sequence). The CDR3 nucleotides are TGTGCCAGCAGTCCAACGACAGCACAGGAGACCCAGTACTTC. It yields the protein CASSPTTAQETQYF.

The V and J genes are TRBV4-3 and TRBJ2-1, with D tentatively TRBD2 (5 bases). From germline, CDR1 is LGHNA and CDR2 YSLEER. The V end was cut by 0 bases, the J end by 8 bases, with 11 bases between. This CDR3 has 14 amino acids. CDR3 bases: TGCGCCAGCAGCCAAGATTTGAGCGGCTATGAGCAGTTCTTC. Its protein is CASSQDLSGYEQFF.

V usage is TRBV14 and J usage is TRBJ2-1, with TRBD2 as a possible D gene (5 bases). Trimming left V 4 bases short and J 8 bases short, with 21 bases between. The CDR3 length is 16 residues. The germline CDR1 and CDR2 sequences are SGHDN and FVKESK. For the CDR3, the DNA is TGTGCCAGCAGCCCCTCCGGGGATAATGCCCTCCATGAGCAGTTCTTC. This translates into CASSPSGDNALHEQFF.

The chain recombines TRBV7-9 with TRBJ2-7; TRBD1 matches at 7 bases. CDR3 length: 14 residues. The ends lost 5 bases at V and 4 bases at J; junction bases unmatched: 8. The germline V gene has CDR1 SEHNR and CDR2 FQNEAQ (reference sequence). The CDR3 nucleotides read TGTGCCAGCAGCCCCCGACAGGGTGGTTACGAGCAGTACTTC. This sequence encodes CASSPRQGGYEQYF.

This chain connects TRBV9 to TRBJ1-6, with D hard to call. Trimming shortened V by 3 bases and J by 7 bases, and 14 bases separated the two germline ends. CDR1 SGDLS and CDR2 YYNGEE come from the germline V gene. This CDR3 comprises 15 residues. The CDR3 is CASSATDWFNSPLHF. The DNA for the CDR3 is TGTGCCAGCAGCGCCACGGACTGGTTCAATTCACCCCTCCACTTT.

J is TRBJ2-1 and V is TRBV9; D is uncertain. Germline V CDR1 and CDR2: SGDLS, YYNGEE. With 2 bases removed from V and 7 bases from J, the gap between germline ends came to 4 bases. The CDR3 is 11 residues long. The CDR3 loop is CASSVNNEQFF. CDR3 DNA sequence: TGTGCCAGCAGCGTCAATAATGAGCAGTTCTTC.

V and J are TRBV10-2 and TRBJ2-7; TRBD1 aligns across 11 bases. The CDR3 extends over 16 amino acids. V lost 6 bases to trimming and J lost 3 bases; unmatched junction nucleotides: 10. The germline gives CDR1 WSHSY, CDR2 SAAADI. Written as DNA, the CDR3 is TGCGCCAGCAGACCTTTGACCGGGACAGGGGGCTACGAGCAGTACTTC. Amino acid sequence: CASRPLTGTGGYEQYF.

The rearrangement links TRBV27 to TRBJ2-1, with a tentative D call TRBD1 (6 bases). In germline, CDR1 is MNHEY, CDR2 SMNVEV (reference sequence). Between the trimmed V and J ends, which lost 4 bases and 12 bases, there was a span of 25 bases. The CDR3 extends over 16 amino acids. CDR3 DNA sequence: TGTGCCAGCAGTTCGTCAGGGGAGAGTCGGTTAGTAGGGCAGTTCTTC. It encodes CASSSSGESRLVGQFF.

The chain has TRBV19 and TRBJ1-3, with 7 nucleotides matching TRBD1. This CDR3 is 16 amino acids long. Germline trimming cut 3 bases from V and 0 bases from J; bases unmatched to any gene: 5. Germline values: CDR1 LNHDA, CDR2 SQIVND (reference sequence). The CDR3 loop reads CASSIRDSSSGNTIYF. CDR3 nucleotide sequence: TGTGCCAGTAGTATTCGGGACAGCAGCTCTGGAAACACCATATATTTT.

The V and J genes are TRBV27 and TRBJ2-2; TRBD2 aligns across 9 bases. CDR3 length equals 14 residues. CDR1 MNHEY and CDR2 SMNVEV come from the germline V gene (reference sequence). V shed 7 bases and J 7 bases; nucleotides not matched to a gene: 7. CDR3 sequence (DNA): TGTGCCAGCAATATAGCGGGAGCCGTCGGGGAGCTGTTTTTT. Encoded protein: CASNIAGAVGELFF.